In this sample, the clone carrying this TCR beta chain turned up many times. This record comes from a study of Graves' ophthalmopathy and Graves' hyperthyroidism. About the research overall: Peripheral blood (taken before any treatment) was collected at initial diagnosis.

RNA transcripts were the template, and TCR beta CDR3 regions were amplified from them. A first-round RT-PCR used HTBI primers, followed by a second-round multiplex PCR. TCRdb used MiXCR to reprocess the multiplex PCR reads, holding one entry per CDR3 protein. The sample has fewer than 600,000 distinct CDR3 sequences; around 14% are singletons. Germline CDR1 is SGDLS and CDR2 is YYNGEE. Trimming took 0 bases from V and 5 from J, leaving 9 bases between them. This CDR3 spans 13 amino acids. The sample taken for sequencing was blood. The origin of this receptor is a woman aged 30 to 39 with Graves' ophthalmopathy. The chain combines TRBV9 with TRBJ2-7; no clear D gene. CDR3 coding DNA: TGTGCCAGCAGCGTAGAAAGGGCGGACGAGCAGTACTTC. Amino acids: CASSVERADEQYF.